This T cell receptor (beta chain) was captured in a study of shared clonotypes between healthy human individuals. This CDR3 has 16 amino acids. Germline loops: CDR1 ENHRY, CDR2 SYGVKD. The V and J ends lost 4 bases and 4 bases respectively, with 17 bases between them. TCRdb's copy holds only in-frame clones and misses some; the assay was immunoSEQ multiplex PCR. Counted here are about 380,000 clones, roughly 96% occurring once; the ten biggest clones make up about 0.32%. Source material: memory CD8+ T cells sorted from blood. Subset here: CD45RO+ cells pooled with CCR7-negative TemRA cells. This clonotype was obtained from a young man in good health. The V and J genes are TRBV10-3 and TRBJ2-4, with a weak D call TRBD2 (7 bases). The CDR3 sequence is CAISAQRGGAKNIQYF. CDR3 sequence (DNA): TGTGCCATCAGTGCCCAGAGGGGGGGGGCTAAAAACATTCAGTACTTC.